This T cell receptor beta chain was found in a study of blood T cell repertoires in COVID-19. Study-level background: T cells, B-cell-depleted T cells, or PBMCs supplied cDNA or gDNA.

TCRdb's copy holds only in-frame clones and misses some; the assay was immunoSEQ multiplex PCR. The sample contains roughly 250,000 clones, 88% of which appear only once. This CDR3 contains 13 residues. In germline, CDR1 is ENHRY, CDR2 SYGVKD. Trimming removed 7 bases from V and 2 bases from J; junction bases left unmatched: 4. The chain carries TRBV10-3 and TRBJ2-7; 8 bases fit TRBD2. The sample consisted of peripheral blood. This receptor was obtained from a woman in her forties who had recovered from COVID-19. The CDR3 spells CAITPGGAYEQYF. CDR3 DNA: TGTGCCATCACCCCCGGGGGGGCCTACGAGCAGTACTTC.